The rows below give T cell receptor beta chains drawn from one sample of a study of blood T cell repertoires in COVID-19. The data were produced by immunoSEQ multiplex PCR, yet TCRdb's version contains in-frame clones alone and is incomplete. The sample includes some 87,000 clones, around four fifths of them seen just once. What was sequenced was peripheral blood. The source is a woman in her 70s with active or convalescent COVID-19. Both conserved end residues are part of each CDR3. D genes are given only for firm matches. Clone size is stated in some rows and not others, as once, few, many or a class when expanded.

d_gene,v_gene,j_gene,abundance,CDR3nt,CDR3aa
-,TRBV6-6,TRBJ2-2,-,TGTGCCAGCAGTTACATCCCTAGTTGGAACACCGGGGAGCTGTTTTTT,CASSYIPSWNTGELFF
TRBD1,TRBV6-5,TRBJ1-3,-,TGTGCCAGCTGCGGACAGGTCTCTGGAAACACCATATATTTT,CASCGQVSGNTIYF
-,TRBV6-6,TRBJ1-1,-,TGTGCCAGCGCGGACAGCGACTTGAACACTGAAGCTTTCTTT,CASADSDLNTEAFF
-,TRBV5-6,TRBJ1-2,-,TGTGCCAGCAGCTCAGGGTGGGGGGTCGGCTACACCTTC,CASSSGWGVGYTF
TRBD1,TRBV7-2,TRBJ2-7,-,TGTGCCAGCAGCTCGGGGGGACAGGGAGGGATATACGAGCAGTACTTC,CASSSGGQGGIYEQYF
TRBD1,TRBV7-2,TRBJ1-2,-,TGTGCCAGCAGCATCAACAGGGGCTACCTCGGGGGCTACACCTTC,CASSINRGYLGGYTF
TRBD1,TRBV2,TRBJ1-4,-,TGTGCCAGCAGACGGGGCAGGGGGGTTGAAACTAATGAAAAACTGTTTTTT,CASRRGRGVETNEKLFF
-,TRBV7-9,TRBJ2-5,-,TGTGCCAGCAGCTTAGCCCAGGGGGGACCCGGGGCCCAGTACTTC,CASSLAQGGPGAQYF
TRBD1,TRBV7-8,TRBJ1-5,once,TGTGCCAGCACCAAATTGGGACAGGGGCGCGTGGGCAATCAGCCCCAGCATTTT,CASTKLGQGRVGNQPQHF
TRBD1,TRBV6-1,TRBJ1-4,-,TGTGCCAGCAGTGAGTTGACAGGGCCGGATTTCAAAAAACTGTTTTTT,CASSELTGPDFKKLFF
-,TRBV25-1,TRBJ1-6,few,TGTGCCAGCAGTGAGACTAATCAAGCCGGTTCACCCCTCCACTTT,CASSETNQAGSPLHF
-,TRBV5-1,TRBJ1-1,-,TGCGCCAGCAGCTGGAACGTGGGCAGCTCTGAAGCTTTCTTT,CASSWNVGSSEAFF
TRBD1,TRBV25-1,TRBJ1-6,-,TGTGCCAGCAGTGGACAGGGAAATTCACCCCTCCACTTT,CASSGQGNSPLHF
-,TRBV18,TRBJ1-1,-,TGTGCCAGCTCACCAGGAAGCGAGACCACTGAAGCTTTCTTT,CASSPGSETTEAFF
-,TRBV10-2,TRBJ1-2,-,TGCGCCAGCAGGCCGACGGGAACCTATGGCTACACCTTC,CASRPTGTYGYTF
TRBD1,TRBV9,TRBJ1-4,-,TGTGCCAGCAGCGCGAGGGACAGGGTCAACTGGGAAAAACTGTTTTTT,CASSARDRVNWEKLFF
TRBD2,TRBV5-6,TRBJ2-2,-,TGTGCCAGCAGGGAGGGAGGGAACACGAACACCGGGGAGCTGTTTTTT,CASREGGNTNTGELFF
-,TRBV29-1,TRBJ1-1,few,TGCAGCGTTGTAGCGGCCCGATTCCTTCGACCATACCTACGGAACACTGAAGCTTTCTTT,CSVVAARFLRPYLRNTEAFF
-,TRBV7-2,TRBJ2-1,-,TGTGCCAGCAGCCCCTATCTGAATGAGCAGTTCTTC,CASSPYLNEQFF
-,TRBV10-3,TRBJ1-2,-,TGTGCCATCAGTGAGGCGGGCCCGGGATTCTATGGCTACACCTTC,CAISEAGPGFYGYTF
TRBD2,TRBV19,TRBJ2-1,-,TGTGCCAGTAGTACTAGCGGAGCCTACAATGAGCAGTTCTTC,CASSTSGAYNEQFF
-,TRBV18,TRBJ2-1,-,TGTGCCAGCTCACCGAGGGCTAGTTGGGGTGATAATGAGCAGTTCTTC,CASSPRASWGDNEQFF
TRBD1,TRBV2,TRBJ2-1,-,TGTGCCAGCAGTGTTTACGACAGGGGTGTCTACAATGAGCAGTTCTTC,CASSVYDRGVYNEQFF
-,TRBV13,TRBJ1-1,-,TGTGCCAGCAGCTTATGGGGAGCTCTGAACACTGAAGCTTTCTTT,CASSLWGALNTEAFF
TRBD2,TRBV25-1,TRBJ2-2,-,TGTGCCAGCCGCCTCGGGAGGACCGGGGAGCTGTTTTTT,CASRLGRTGELFF
-,TRBV23-1,TRBJ2-3,once,TGCGCCAGCAGTCAATCGGAAGGCAGGCCCAGCCTGCGAGATACGCAGTATTTT,CASSQSEGRPSLRDTQYF
-,TRBV7-9,TRBJ2-4,-,TGTGCCAGCAGCTTAGCGGGGCTTCAAGGCATTCAGTACTTC,CASSLAGLQGIQYF
TRBD1,TRBV6-2/TRBV6-3,TRBJ2-3,-,TGTGCCAGCAGTCTACAGGGGATTAGCACAGATACGCAGTATTTT,CASSLQGISTDTQYF
-,TRBV5-1,TRBJ1-6,-,TGCGCCAGCAGCTTGGCCGGGTATTCACCCCTCCACTTT,CASSLAGYSPLHF
TRBD2,TRBV15,TRBJ2-1,-,TGTGCCACCAGCAGAGTCCTAGCGGGGGTTCTCAATGAGCAGTTCTTC,CATSRVLAGVLNEQFF
-,TRBV19,TRBJ1-5,-,TGTGCCAGTAGCCCCGACTATCAGCCCCAGCATTTT,CASSPDYQPQHF
-,TRBV6-2/TRBV6-3,TRBJ1-2,-,TGTGCCAGCAGTTACGGGGCAGGGAACTATGGCTACACCTTC,CASSYGAGNYGYTF
TRBD2,TRBV28,TRBJ2-1,-,TGTGCCAGCTTAGGGCTAGCGGGGGGGAATTCCTACAATGAGCAGTTCTTC,CASLGLAGGNSYNEQFF
TRBD1,TRBV5-3,TRBJ1-5,-,TGTGCCAGAAGCGGAGGACAGGGGAGGGGACAGCCCCAGCATTTT,CARSGGQGRGQPQHF
-,TRBV7-2,TRBJ2-1,-,TGTGCCAGCAGCTTAGACGGGGTGGGAGCCTACAATGAGCAGTTCTTC,CASSLDGVGAYNEQFF
-,TRBV11-2,TRBJ2-1,few,TGTGCCAGCAGCTTTAGGGGGGGAAATGAGCAGTTCTTC,CASSFRGGNEQFF
TRBD1,TRBV6-2/TRBV6-3,TRBJ1-2,-,TGTGCCAGCAGTCCCGGGACAGGGAATATTCTCAACTATGGCTACACCTTC,CASSPGTGNILNYGYTF
-,TRBV5-4,TRBJ1-2,once,TGTGCCAGCAGCCCAGACAGGTCCTATGGCTACACCTTC,CASSPDRSYGYTF
TRBD1,TRBV18,TRBJ1-1,-,TGTGCCAGCTCACCTTGGACAGGGGAAAATACTGAAGCTTTCTTT,CASSPWTGENTEAFF
TRBD1,TRBV10-2,TRBJ2-7,-,TGCGCCAGCAGTGATGGAGGACAGGGTCGGAACGAGCAGTACTTC,CASSDGGQGRNEQYF
-,TRBV5-1,TRBJ2-3,-,TGCGCCAGCTCGAGGGAAGGGAACACAGATACGCAGTATTTT,CASSREGNTDTQYF
TRBD1,TRBV5-6,TRBJ1-2,-,TGTGCCAGCAGCTTGGCCGGGACAGGGGGCTGGGGTGGCTACACCTTC,CASSLAGTGGWGGYTF
-,TRBV7-2,TRBJ2-2,-,TGTGCCAGCAGCTTAAGGGGGGGACTGGGGAACACCGGGGAGCTGTTTTTT,CASSLRGGLGNTGELFF
-,TRBV5-1,TRBJ2-2,-,TGCGCCAGCAGCTTGGGTTCTACAGCTTCGAGCACCGGGGAGCTGTTTTTT,CASSLGSTASSTGELFF
TRBD1,TRBV6-5,TRBJ1-1,few,TGTGCCAGCACCTACAGGGGCACGAACACTGAAGCTTTCTTT,CASTYRGTNTEAFF
-,TRBV11-2,TRBJ2-7,few,TGTGCCAGCAGCTTTAGTAAGCTACGGGGCTACGAGCAGTACTTC,CASSFSKLRGYEQYF
-,TRBV6-2/TRBV6-3,TRBJ1-2,-,TGTGCCAGCAGTTATTCCCGAGGGCGCGGTAAAGGCTACACCTTC,CASSYSRGRGKGYTF
-,TRBV28,TRBJ2-3,-,TGTGCCAGCAGTTTGGGTGGGGGCGGGGGAGATACGCAGTATTTT,CASSLGGGGGDTQYF
-,TRBV6-4,TRBJ1-5,-,TGTGCCAGCAGTGACTCGAGTATACGGGGTTACAATCAGCCCCAGCATTTT,CASSDSSIRGYNQPQHF
-,TRBV6-5,TRBJ1-5,-,TGTGCCAGCAGTTACGGGGGGGGAGGTATTCAGCCCCAGCATTTT,CASSYGGGGIQPQHF
-,TRBV28,TRBJ1-2,-,TGTGCCAGCAGTTACCCCGGGACTGTGAACTATGGCTACACCTTC,CASSYPGTVNYGYTF